This TCR beta chain was found in a study of early T cells in non-severe SARS-CoV-2 infection. The V gene lost 8 bases and the J gene lost 3 bases, with 13 bases spanning the gap. The CDR3 length is 13 residues. CDR1 and CDR2 from the germline V gene are LGHDT and YNNKEL (reference sequence). Each CDR3 protein gets one entry after TCRdb re-called the 5' RACE reads with MiXCR. The sample holds 50,000 to 80,000 distinct CDR3 sequences; 8% to 9% are singletons and the top ten take about an eighth. The rearrangement uses TRBV3-1 and TRBJ1-2; D not resolved. The material sequenced was whole blood, taken at baseline. The clonotype was recovered from an adult who was a healthcare worker with PCR-confirmed SARS-CoV-2 infection or an uninfected control (not recorded which). The CDR3: CASGMAAHYGYTF. The CDR3 DNA sequence: TGTGCCAGCGGAATGGCAGCCCACTATGGCTACACCTTC.